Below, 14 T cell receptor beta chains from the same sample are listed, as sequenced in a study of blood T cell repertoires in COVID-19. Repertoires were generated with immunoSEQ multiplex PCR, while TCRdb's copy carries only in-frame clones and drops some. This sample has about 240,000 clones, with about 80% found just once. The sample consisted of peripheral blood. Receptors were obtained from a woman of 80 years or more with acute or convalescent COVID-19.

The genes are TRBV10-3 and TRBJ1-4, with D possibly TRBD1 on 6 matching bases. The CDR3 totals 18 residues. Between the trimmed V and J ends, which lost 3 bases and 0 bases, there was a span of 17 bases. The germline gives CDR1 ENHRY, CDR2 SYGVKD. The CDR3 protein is CAISDSLGGLSTNEKLFF. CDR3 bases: TGTGCCATCAGTGATTCCCTGGGGGGGCTATCAACTAATGAAAAACTGTTTTTT.

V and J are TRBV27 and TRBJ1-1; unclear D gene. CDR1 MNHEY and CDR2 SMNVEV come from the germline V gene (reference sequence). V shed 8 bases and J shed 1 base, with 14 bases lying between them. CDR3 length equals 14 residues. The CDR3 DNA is TGTGCCAGCTGCGGGAACTCCCCGAACACTGAAGCTTTCTTT. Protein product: CASCGNSPNTEAFF.

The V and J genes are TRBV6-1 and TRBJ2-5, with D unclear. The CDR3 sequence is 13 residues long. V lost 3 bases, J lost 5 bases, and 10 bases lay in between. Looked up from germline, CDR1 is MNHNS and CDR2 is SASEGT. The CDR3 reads CASSDSWRETQYF. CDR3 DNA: TGTGCCAGCAGTGATTCGTGGCGGGAGACCCAGTACTTC.

The CDR3 region is CASSQLGTEAFF. The DNA for the CDR3 is TGTGCCAGCTCCCAACTCGGCACTGAAGCTTTCTTT. J is TRBJ1-1 and V is TRBV18; D remains unclear. Germline loops: CDR1 KGHSH, CDR2 LQKENI. The CDR3 length is 12 residues. The germline V and J ends were trimmed by 6 bases and 4 bases, with 9 bases remaining between them.

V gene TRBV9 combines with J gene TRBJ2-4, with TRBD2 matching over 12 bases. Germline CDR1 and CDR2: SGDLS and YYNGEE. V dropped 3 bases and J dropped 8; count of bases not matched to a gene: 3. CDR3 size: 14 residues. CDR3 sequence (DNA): TGTGCCAGCAGCGCTAGCGGGGGGGGAGACATTCAGTACTTC. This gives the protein CASSASGGGDIQYF.

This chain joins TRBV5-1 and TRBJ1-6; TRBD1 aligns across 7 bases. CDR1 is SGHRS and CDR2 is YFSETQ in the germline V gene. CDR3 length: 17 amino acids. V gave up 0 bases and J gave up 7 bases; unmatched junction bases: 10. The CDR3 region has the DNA TGCGCCAGCAGCTTGGTACCCCAGGGACAGCTAAATTCACCCCTCCACTTT. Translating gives CASSLVPQGQLNSPLHF.

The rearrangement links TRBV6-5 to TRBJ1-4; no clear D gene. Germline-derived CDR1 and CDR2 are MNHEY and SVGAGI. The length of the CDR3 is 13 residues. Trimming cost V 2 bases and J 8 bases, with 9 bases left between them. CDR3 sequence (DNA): TGTGCCAGCAGTTACATGACCGGGGAAAAACTGTTTTTT. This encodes CASSYMTGEKLFF.

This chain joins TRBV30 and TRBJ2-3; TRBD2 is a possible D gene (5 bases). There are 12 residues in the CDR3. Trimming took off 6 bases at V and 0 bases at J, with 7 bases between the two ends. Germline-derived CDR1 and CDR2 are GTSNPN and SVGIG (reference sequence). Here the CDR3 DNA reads TGTGCCTGTAGCGCGAGCACAGATACGCAGTATTTT. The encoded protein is CACSASTDTQYF.

DNA of the CDR3: TGCAGCGTTGGAGGTACCGGGGAGCTGTTTTTT. It codes for CSVGGTGELFF. The rearrangement uses TRBV29-1 and TRBJ2-2; unclear D gene. CDR1 and CDR2 (germline): SQVTM, ANQGSEA. CDR3 length: 11 amino acids. Trimming took off 4 bases at V and 5 bases at J, with 5 bases between the two ends.

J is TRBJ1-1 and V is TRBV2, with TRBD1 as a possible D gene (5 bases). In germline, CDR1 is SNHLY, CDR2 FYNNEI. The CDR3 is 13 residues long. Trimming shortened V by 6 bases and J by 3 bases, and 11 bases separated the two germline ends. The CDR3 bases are TGTGCCAGCAGGCTTGGGGGGGACACTGAAGCTTTCTTT. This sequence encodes CASRLGGDTEAFF.

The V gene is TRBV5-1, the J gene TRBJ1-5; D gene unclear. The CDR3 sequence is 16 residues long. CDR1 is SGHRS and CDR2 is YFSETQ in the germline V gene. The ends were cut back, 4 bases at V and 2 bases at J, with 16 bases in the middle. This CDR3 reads CASSPGPPRGNQPQHF. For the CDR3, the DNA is TGCGCCAGCAGCCCCGGGCCCCCGAGGGGCAATCAGCCCCAGCATTTT.

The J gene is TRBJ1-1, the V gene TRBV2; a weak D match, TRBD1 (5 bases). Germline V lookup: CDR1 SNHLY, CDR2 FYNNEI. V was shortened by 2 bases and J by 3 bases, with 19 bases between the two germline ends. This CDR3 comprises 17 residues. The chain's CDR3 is CASSELGSGNVYTEAFF. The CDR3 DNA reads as TGTGCCAGCAGTGAATTGGGGTCAGGGAATGTGTACACTGAAGCTTTCTTT.

The CDR3 DNA follows: TGTGCCAGCAGCTTGGCTAACACTGAAGCTTTCTTT. Translated: CASSLANTEAFF. This chain connects TRBV5-4 to TRBJ1-1; D unresolved. V was trimmed by 0 bases and J by 2 bases, leaving 2 bases between them. The CDR3 length is 12 residues. The V gene's germline CDR1 is SGHNT and CDR2 YYREEE (reference sequence). Full variable domain (outside the CDR3, taken from reference TRBV5-4 and TRBJ1-1): ETGVTQSPTHLIKTRGQQVTLRCSSQSGHNTVSWYQQALGQGPQFIFQYYREEENGRGNFPPRFSGLQFPNYSSELNVNALELDDSALYLCASSLANTEAFFGQGTRLTVV.

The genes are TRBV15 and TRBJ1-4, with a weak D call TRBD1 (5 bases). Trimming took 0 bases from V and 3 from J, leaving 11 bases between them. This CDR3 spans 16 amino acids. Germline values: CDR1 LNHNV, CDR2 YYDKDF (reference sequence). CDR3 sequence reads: CATSRDPGPANEKLFF. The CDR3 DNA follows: TGTGCCACCAGCAGAGATCCAGGGCCAGCTAATGAAAAACTGTTTTTT.